Listed here is a single T cell receptor beta chain. The data derive from a study of blood T cell repertoires in COVID-19. In the study overall: Specimens from acute and convalescent COVID-19 originated in the United States, Italy and Spain. T cells, B-cell-depleted T cells, or PBMCs provided the cDNA or gDNA that served as material.

Original handling: Estimation of nucleated cell counts was performed using reference gene primer amplification. The protocol was immunoSEQ multiplex PCR, while the TCRdb copy is restricted to in-frame clones and leaves out a portion. For V, J and clone size, that table is used; D and trimming come from the DNA. The table has about 320,000 clones, approximately 88% seen once; the top ten hold approximately 5.5%. Trimming removed 5 bases at V and 5 bases at J, with 6 bases between. Per the germline V gene, CDR1 is SEHNR and CDR2 is FQNEAQ (reference sequence). This CDR3 region has 12 residues. This receptor was obtained from a man in his fifties or sixties who had recovered from COVID-19. This sequence joins TRBV7-9 and TRBJ1-4; D uncertain. Sample: PBMCs or T cells enriched from blood (not recorded which). CDR3 DNA: TGTGCCAGCAGCCCCGAGAATGAAAAACTGTTTTTT. Residues: CASSPENEKLFF.